A single sample is the source of the 9 T cell receptor beta chains below, sequenced in a study of blood T cell repertoires in COVID-19 (dated by TCRdb to 2018 to 2021). Receptors were amplified or captured by the immunoSEQ multiplex PCR assay. Not all clones reach the TCRdb copy of this immuneACCESS table, which keeps in-frame sequences only. Checked studies attribute under half of the gap to unresolved V genes and leave the rest unexplained. This sample comprises under 150,000 clones, around four fifths of them detected only once. The top ten clones comprise 2% to 3% of the sample. The material sequenced was PBMCs or T cells enriched from blood (not recorded which). These receptors were taken from a man between 35 and 55 years old with acute COVID-19.

In its sample, this clone was seen once. CDR3 DNA sequence: TGTGCCAGTAGTCCCTTTCCAGGGACAGGGGGCAGTGGGGCCAACGTCCTGACTTTC. The encoded protein is CASSPFPGTGGSGANVLTF. This chain joins TRBV19 and TRBJ2-6; TRBD1 aligns across 12 bases. The germline CDR1 and CDR2 sequences are LNHDA and SQIVND (reference sequence). The CDR3 is 19 amino acids. The junction had 11 bases not matched to a gene; V was cut back by 5 bases and J by 3 bases.

The chain combines TRBV18 with TRBJ1-5; 9 bases fit TRBD1. The CDR3 has 15 residues. The germline CDR1 and CDR2 sequences are KGHSH and LQKENI. V gave up 4 bases and J gave up 7 bases; unmatched junction bases: 8. CDR3 DNA: TGTGCCAGCTCACTTGGGACAGGGAGGGGCCAGCCCCAGCATTTT. Translation gives CASSLGTGRGQPQHF.

The rearrangement uses TRBV28 and TRBJ1-5; no definite D call. Germline V CDR1 and CDR2: MDHEN, SYDVKM. CDR3 length: 12 amino acids. Trimming took 10 bases from V and 7 from J, leaving 14 bases between them. CDR3 DNA: TGTGCCACCTCACGGGGAGAACAGCCCCAGCATTTT. Protein: CATSRGEQPQHF.

The chain employs TRBV7-3 and TRBJ2-1; no clear D. This CDR3 contains 13 residues. Trimming shortened V by 5 bases and J by 3 bases, and 8 bases separated the two germline ends. The germline V gene encodes CDR1 SGHTA and CDR2 FQGTGA. The CDR3 reads CASSTNSYNEQFF. DNA of the CDR3: TGTGCCAGCAGCACCAACAGCTACAATGAGCAGTTCTTC.

This clone has a single count. The chain is built from TRBV1 and TRBJ1-5. TRBV1 counts as a pseudogene. The CDR3 runs 14 residues. The CDR3 loop is CTSSHRGRRQPQHF. The CDR3 DNA is TGCACCAGCAGCCATAGAGGGCGTAGGCAGCCCCAGCATTTT.

Points on this clone: The sample holds other DNA sequences that translate to the same CDR3. The CDR3 loop reads CAWTSGGYEQYF. CDR3 nucleotide sequence: TGTGCCTGGACTAGCGGGGGGTACGAGCAGTACTTC. The rearrangement uses TRBV30 and TRBJ2-7; TRBD2 aligns across 11 bases. The junction had 0 bases not matched to a gene; V was cut back by 4 bases and J by 4 bases. Germline-derived CDR1 and CDR2 are GTSNPN and SVGIG (reference sequence). CDR3 length: 12 residues.

V usage is TRBV7-2 and J usage is TRBJ1-5; D unclear. This CDR3 contains 14 residues. Germline lookup yields CDR1 SGHTA and CDR2 FQGNSA. Trimming removed 4 bases at V and 4 bases at J, with 11 bases between. The chain's CDR3 is CASSSVTTNQPQHF. The CDR3 coding sequence is TGTGCCAGCAGCTCGGTCACTACTAATCAGCCCCAGCATTTT.

The V and J genes are TRBV7-2 and TRBJ1-6; 7 bases match TRBD1. Trimming removed 1 base from V and 8 bases from J; junction bases left unmatched: 8. Germline lookup yields CDR1 SGHTA and CDR2 FQGNSA. The CDR3 spans 16 residues. The CDR3 spells CASSLGPGQLHSPLHF. Here the CDR3 DNA reads TGTGCCAGCAGCTTAGGCCCGGGACAGCTTCATTCACCCCTCCACTTT.

The chain joins TRBV6-1 to TRBJ2-4; no reliable D call. Deletions cut 2 bases from V and 0 bases from J, with 5 bases between. The CDR3 is made up of 14 amino acids. Germline CDR1 MNHNS, CDR2 SASEGT. In DNA, the CDR3 is TGTGCCAGCAGTGAACCTAAAGCCAAAAACATTCAGTACTTC. Protein sequence: CASSEPKAKNIQYF.